This T cell receptor (beta chain) emerged from a study of cytomegalovirus exposure and HLA in healthy donors. General observations from the study: Most TCR beta V segments were productive about 90% or about 30% of the time in an earlier analysis.

Germline V CDR1 and CDR2: MNHEY, SVGAGI. This CDR3 has 13 residues. V was clipped by 5 bases and J by 4 bases, with 8 bases between them. This clone was counted a few times. The antigen remains unidentified. It was with 60 Vbeta and 13 Jbeta primers that the PCR ran. The data were produced by immunoSEQ multiplex PCR, yet TCRdb's version contains in-frame clones alone and is incomplete. Of 150,000 to 200,000 clones listed, over 80% are singletons. The J gene is TRBJ2-2, the V gene TRBV6-5; no reliable D call. The sequenced sample was PBMCs. This clonotype was obtained from a woman aged 18-35 years in good health and CMV-seronegative. The CDR3 spells CASSVSLTGELFF. For the CDR3, the DNA is TGTGCCAGCAGTGTAAGCCTCACCGGGGAGCTGTTTTTT.